In this sample, the clone carrying this T cell receptor (beta chain) turned up once. The antigen remains unidentified. The record originates from a study of cytomegalovirus exposure and HLA in healthy donors. Broader study findings: Upon later analysis, TCR association rates were observed to vary by HLA locus, being highest for DRB1 and lowest for HLA-C.

Researchers ran the PCR with 60 Vbeta and 13 Jbeta primers. Here immunoSEQ multiplex PCR was the method, and the copy in TCRdb shows in-frame clones only, minus some. This sample carries under 200,000 clones, roughly 72% of them seen once, and the ten largest clones take approximately 2.1%. The CDR3 has 12 residues. V lost 5 bases to trimming and J lost 6 bases, with 9 bases between them. Per germline, CDR1 MNHNS and CDR2 SASEGT. The chain uses TRBV6-1 and TRBJ2-3; no clear D. The sequenced sample was PBMCs. The source is a woman in her 30s in good health and CMV-seropositive. The chain's CDR3 is CASSWVGDTQYF. As DNA, the CDR3 is TGTGCCAGCAGTTGGGTCGGGGATACGCAGTATTTT.